This T cell receptor (beta chain) was found in a study of shared clonotypes between healthy human individuals. About the study: Per-donor plates numbered three CD4 naive, three CD4 memory, two CD8 naive and one CD8 memory. Whole-study results and caveats: Despite large depth, rarefaction showed incomplete sorted-subset sequencing.

Roughly 27,000 T cell genomes, or around 200 ng DNA, went into the sorted-subset replicate PCRs. The method was immunoSEQ multiplex PCR; TCRdb's version includes in-frame clones alone and lacks a portion of them. The table includes about 800,000 clones, approximately 97% detected once. Of note for this clone: Its antigen remains unidentified.

Selected positively for CCR7 and CD45RO-negative, naive CD8 cells excluded terminally differentiated effector memory CD45RA+ cells. Source material: naive CD8+ T cells sorted from blood. The receptor was derived from a man under 40 in good health.

The CDR3 loop reads CAVQVDTQYF. Here the CDR3 DNA reads TGTGCCGTCCAGGTCGATACGCAGTATTTT. The V call is TRBV2, the J call TRBJ2-3; D is ambiguous. V lost 11 bases and J lost 6, with 9 bases in between. Per germline, CDR1 SNHLY and CDR2 FYNNEI. The length of the CDR3 is 10 residues.